This is a list of T cell receptor beta chains from one sample in a study of T cell responses to AZD1222 COVID-19 vaccine. Clones were sequenced by immunoSEQ multiplex PCR, and TCRdb holds only the in-frame ones, with some missing. The sample includes tens of thousands of clones, over 75% of them seen just once. This specimen consisted of peripheral blood, obtained on day 0 of AZD1222 vaccination. Source of these receptors: an adult in good health. Each CDR3 is given with its conserved first and last residue. Fields, in order: J gene, clone size, D gene, V gene, CDR3 length, CDR3 DNA, CDR3 protein. D genes are given only for firm matches. Rows may omit the clone size; those that give it use once, few, many or a size class.

TRBJ2-1	.	.	TRBV3-1/TRBV3-2	16	TGTGCCAGCAGCCAAGAGGGTACTAGCTCGAACAATGAGCAGTTCTTC	CASSQEGTSSNNEQFF
TRBJ1-2	.	.	TRBV28	13	TGTGCCAGCCGTATGGGGGCAGAATATGGCTACACCTTC	CASRMGAEYGYTF
TRBJ1-1	.	TRBD1	TRBV15	14	TGTGCCACCAGCAGACAACAGGGGGCGTCTGAAGCTTTCTTT	CATSRQQGASEAFF
TRBJ1-1	.	.	TRBV6-5	15	TGTGCCAGCAAGAGACTCCAAGCGGGGAACACTGAAGCTTTCTTT	CASKRLQAGNTEAFF
TRBJ1-2	.	.	TRBV9	13	TGTGCCAGCAGCGTAACGGACAGTCGGGGCTACACCTTC	CASSVTDSRGYTF
TRBJ1-2	.	.	TRBV5-1	13	TGCGCCAGCAGCTCGGACGTAAACTATGGCTACACCTTC	CASSSDVNYGYTF
TRBJ2-3	.	.	TRBV3-1/TRBV3-2	15	TGTGCCAGCAGCCGCTGGAGGGCTAGCACAGATACGCAGTATTTT	CASSRWRASTDTQYF
TRBJ1-6	.	.	TRBV3-1/TRBV3-2	15	TGTGCCAGCAGCCTAACAGGGCTAGTCGGTTCACCCCTCCACTTT	CASSLTGLVGSPLHF
TRBJ2-3	once	.	TRBV20-1	15	TGCAGTGCCAGTAGTGGAGGGGCTGGCACAGATACGCAGTATTTT	CSASSGGAGTDTQYF
TRBJ2-3	.	TRBD1	TRBV24-1	18	TGTGCCACCAGTGTACCCCGGGACAGGGCTCATAGCACAGATACGCAGTATTTT	CATSVPRDRAHSTDTQYF
TRBJ2-7	.	.	TRBV14	12	TGTGCCAGCAGCCAAGCTGGGCGAGAGCAGTACTTC	CASSQAGREQYF
TRBJ2-6	.	TRBD1	TRBV12-3/TRBV12-4	13	TGTGCCAGCACTCCGGGACAGGGTAAAGTCCTGACTTTC	CASTPGQGKVLTF
TRBJ1-1	few	TRBD1	TRBV11-2	15	TGTGCCAGCAGCTTAGAGGCCAGGGGGGTCACTGAAGCTTTCTTT	CASSLEARGVTEAFF
TRBJ2-4	.	.	TRBV2	14	TGTGCCAGCAGTATCCCCCCCTGGACAGACATTCAGTACTTC	CASSIPPWTDIQYF
TRBJ1-3	.	.	TRBV2	14	TGTGCCAGCAGGGGCTCCAGCTCTGGAAACACCATATATTTT	CASRGSSSGNTIYF
TRBJ1-1	.	.	TRBV24-1	15	TGTGCCACCAGTTCAGGTAGGGGCCTAGGCGCTGAAGCTTTCTTT	CATSSGRGLGAEAFF
TRBJ2-2	.	.	TRBV3-1/TRBV3-2	12	TGTGCCAGCAGCCATTACTTCGGGGAGCTGTTTTTT	CASSHYFGELFF
TRBJ2-1	.	TRBD1	TRBV30	14	TGTGCCTGGAGTTCGGACAGGGGCTACAATGAGCAGTTCTTC	CAWSSDRGYNEQFF
TRBJ2-7	.	.	TRBV6-1	14	TGTGCCAGCAGTGACCCAAGGGACGGGTACGAGCAGTACTTC	CASSDPRDGYEQYF
TRBJ2-1	.	.	TRBV28	14	TGTGCCAGCAGTTTATCTGTTTCGCTCAATGAGCAGTTCTTC	CASSLSVSLNEQFF
TRBJ2-5	.	.	TRBV9	13	TGTGCCAGCAGCGTCGCTCTTCAAGAGACCCAGTACTTC	CASSVALQETQYF
TRBJ1-4	few	TRBD1	TRBV27	17	TGTGCCAGCAGTAAGGACAGGGCGCCAACTGTTAATGAAAAACTGTTTTTT	CASSKDRAPTVNEKLFF
TRBJ2-2	.	.	TRBV9	14	TGTGCCAGCAGCGTAGTGGGGAGCACCGGGGAGCTGTTTTTT	CASSVVGSTGELFF
TRBJ2-1	once	.	TRBV7-8	14	TGTGCCAGCAGCCAAACGGGGGCTCCAGGTGAGCAGTTCTTC	CASSQTGAPGEQFF
TRBJ2-2	.	.	TRBV6-5	14	TGTGCCAGCAGTTCCCCGGACTCCACCGGGGAGCTGTTTTTT	CASSSPDSTGELFF